This T cell receptor (beta chain) was sequenced for a study of cytomegalovirus exposure and HLA in healthy donors. Study outcomes and limitations: In a later analysis, at a false discovery rate of 0.05, some 17,000 TCR beta sequences were associated with HLA alleles.

Germline V gives CDR1 SGHDT, CDR2 YYEEEE. The CDR3 has 18 residues. The ends lost 4 bases at V and 2 bases at J; junction bases unmatched: 14. It was with 60 Vbeta and 13 Jbeta primers that the PCR ran. The table came from immunoSEQ multiplex PCR; TCRdb's copy has only in-frame clones and leaves some out. The data contain about 170,000 clones, 80% to 90% of them singletons. This clone was seen repeatedly, ten times or more. Its cognate antigen is unknown. Sequenced material: PBMCs. The sequence was collected from a man aged 25 to 40 in good health and CMV-seropositive. The chain employs TRBV5-6 and TRBJ2-7; 11 nucleotides align to TRBD2. The CDR3 DNA reads TGTGCCAGCAGCCTGACTAGCGGGATCCTAGGGGCAACCTACGAGCAGTACTTC. Translating it yields CASSLTSGILGATYEQYF.